This entry describes one T cell receptor beta chain. As yet, its antigen is unknown. The entry originates in a study of CD8 T cells in ankylosing spondylitis. The study, taken as a whole, reports: Peripheral blood held disease-linked clones only at relatively low frequency, and these were CD8+. It appeared that ankylosing spondylitis blood was characterized by a TCR beta motif of several highly homologous variants.

Quantitative 5'-RACE with molecular barcodes generated TCR beta libraries. TCRdb reprocessed the 5' RACE reads via MiXCR and lists one record per CDR3 protein. The table includes about 840,000 distinct CDR3 sequences, roughly 10% detected once. The receptor's source is a male donor with ankylosing spondylitis. The sample consisted of blood, either unsorted or a sorted T cell fraction (not recorded which).

Here the CDR3 DNA reads TGTGCCAGCAGTTTAGTGACGGGACCCGGGGAGCTGTTTTTT. It translates to CASSLVTGPGELFF. The rearrangement links TRBV12-3 or TRBV12-4 to TRBJ2-2; D is tentatively TRBD1 or TRBD2 (5 bases each). V lost 1 base and J 6 bases, leaving 9 bases between the germline ends. The CDR3 is 14 amino acids.